Listed here are 2 T cell receptor beta chains from one sample, sequenced in a study of CD4 T cells in relation to SARS-CoV-2 and coronaviruses. Unexposed donor CD4+ T cells date from 2011-2018, before the COVID-19 pandemic. Libraries were prepared by immunoSEQ multiplex PCR; TCRdb keeps only in-frame clonotypes and omits some of them. This table has 60,000 to 85,000 clones, over 90% appearing once. The sample consisted of naive CD4+ T cells from PBMCs. The sample's subset: naive CD4+ T cells isolated by negative enrichment. These receptors all stem from a human donor in good health.

The chain is built from TRBV10-3 and TRBJ2-7; 8 bases align to TRBD1. The CDR3 is 14 residues long. The trim removed 2 bases at V and 7 bases at J, leaving 7 bases unmatched. Germline V gene data show CDR1 as ENHRY and CDR2 as SYGVKD. The CDR3 loop is CAISEARGPGEQYF. The CDR3 region has the DNA TGTGCCATCAGTGAGGCCAGGGGGCCAGGAGAGCAGTACTTC.

V usage is TRBV18 and J usage is TRBJ2-7, with TRBD1 as a possible D gene (7 bases). V lost 4 bases and J 5 bases, leaving 18 bases between the germline ends. Germline assignment: CDR1 KGHSH and CDR2 LQKENI. The CDR3 length is 15 residues. CDR3 sequence (DNA): TGTGCCAGCTCACAGTCGGGGGACCAGGGGGACGAGCAGTACTTC. Translating gives CASSQSGDQGDEQYF.